One sample yielded the 15 T cell receptor beta chains listed below, sequenced in a study of blood T cell repertoires in COVID-19. Method: immunoSEQ multiplex PCR; TCRdb's copy keeps in-frame clones and lacks some. In the table there are some 500,000 clones, 85% to 90% of which are singletons. The sequencing sample was made of peripheral blood. The origin of the receptors is a woman between 50 and 59 years old with COVID-19, enrolled during active disease.

The chain joins TRBV20-1 to TRBJ2-7; weak D call: TRBD2 (5 bases). The CDR3 runs 11 residues. From germline, CDR1 is DFQATT and CDR2 SNEGSKA (reference sequence). With 6 bases removed from V and 3 bases from J, the gap between germline ends came to 9 bases. The CDR3 sequence is CSARAHYEQYF. For the CDR3, the DNA is TGCAGTGCGCGGGCCCACTACGAGCAGTACTTC.

The J gene is TRBJ2-2, the V gene TRBV1; the table's D call, TRBD2, was not checked against the DNA. TRBV1 is shown as a pseudogene. This CDR3 is built from 16 residues. CDR3 in DNA: TGCACCAGCAGCCCGATAGCAGGGAGGTGGACCGGGGAGCTGTTTTTT. Protein product: CTSSPIAGRWTGELFF.

The rearrangement uses TRBV11-2 and TRBJ2-3, with a weak D call TRBD1 (5 bases). Trimming took off 5 bases at V and 5 bases at J, with 14 bases between the two ends. The CDR3 length is 14 residues. Germline values: CDR1 SGHAT, CDR2 FQNNGV. The CDR3 sequence is CASSPAIRVDTQYF. In DNA form, the CDR3 reads TGTGCCAGCAGCCCCGCAATCAGGGTAGATACGCAGTATTTT.

V is TRBV5-1 and J is TRBJ2-1, with 10 bases aligning to TRBD1. Trimming took 4 bases from V and 9 from J; bases not matched to a gene: 10. Germline loops: CDR1 SGHRS, CDR2 YFSETQ. The CDR3 runs 15 residues. CDR3 bases: TGCGCCAGCAGCCGGGTGGACAGGGGGTCCGGTGAGCAGTTCTTC. It is translated as CASSRVDRGSGEQFF.

V gene TRBV30 combines with J gene TRBJ2-3; TRBD1 aligns across 7 bases. V lost 1 base to trimming and J lost 10 bases; unmatched junction nucleotides: 2. This CDR3 has 11 residues. The germline gives CDR1 GTSNPN, CDR2 SVGIG (reference sequence). The CDR3 DNA reads TGTGCCTGGAGTGACAGGGGAGCGCAGTATTTT. Its translation is CAWSDRGAQYF.

This clone is a singleton in its sample. The chain couples TRBV11-3 to TRBJ1-1; D gene unclear. Between the trimmed V and J ends, which lost 3 bases and 2 bases, there was a span of 4 bases. This CDR3 spans 12 amino acids. Germline CDR1 and CDR2: SGHNT and YENEEA. CDR3: CASSFSNTEAFF. The CDR3 region has the DNA TGTGCCAGCAGCTTCAGTAACACTGAAGCTTTCTTT.

The chain recombines TRBV5-1 with TRBJ1-1; 8 bases are shared with TRBD1. This CDR3 is 16 amino acids long. CDR1 is SGHRS, CDR2 YFSETQ, per germline. Germline trimming cut 4 bases from V and 6 bases from J; bases unmatched to any gene: 14. CDR3 amino acids: CASSHIADRGMPEAFF. Here the CDR3 DNA reads TGCGCCAGCAGCCATATTGCCGACAGGGGTATGCCTGAAGCTTTCTTT.

In this sample, this clone turned up once. CDR3 loop: CASSEAAVHQPQHF. As DNA, the CDR3 is TGTGCCAGCAGTGAAGCGGCGGTGCATCAGCCCCAGCATTTT. This chain uses TRBV6-1 with TRBJ1-5; D unresolved. V lost 0 bases and J 5 bases, leaving 8 bases between the germline ends. The CDR3 loop spans 14 amino acids. Germline V lookup: CDR1 MNHNS, CDR2 SASEGT.

The chain combines TRBV5-1 with TRBJ2-2; D is unclear. In germline, CDR1 is SGHRS, CDR2 YFSETQ. The CDR3 is made up of 14 amino acids. Trimming left V 4 bases short and J 5 bases short, with 12 bases between. CDR3 amino acids: CASSVDPRTGELFF. The CDR3 DNA sequence: TGCGCCAGCAGCGTGGACCCGAGGACCGGGGAGCTGTTTTTT.

The V gene is TRBV28, the J gene TRBJ2-1; 12 bases agree with TRBD1. The CDR3 has 14 residues. V dropped 7 bases and J dropped 8; count of bases not matched to a gene: 6. Germline values: CDR1 MDHEN, CDR2 SYDVKM. CDR3 residues: CASTKGDRGHEQFF. CDR3 nucleotides: TGTGCCAGCACCAAGGGGGACAGGGGGCATGAGCAGTTCTTC.

The CDR3 loop is CASSIGGGNGQETQYF. The CDR3 bases are TGTGCCAGTAGTATAGGGGGGGGGAATGGCCAAGAGACCCAGTACTTC. The gene calls are TRBV19 and TRBJ2-5; 7 bases fit TRBD2. J was trimmed by 1 base and V by 1 base; bases with no gene match: 6. CDR3 size: 16 residues. Germline-derived CDR1 and CDR2 are LNHDA and SQIVND (reference sequence).

This rearrangement joins TRBV7-8 to TRBJ1-4; TRBD1 matches at 8 bases. V shed 5 bases, J shed 0 bases, and the junction held 8 bases outside the gene matches. CDR1 and CDR2 (germline): SGHVS, FQNEAQ. This CDR3 contains 17 residues. The CDR3 DNA reads as TGTGCCAGCAGCCCAGGGGGCGGGAGCTCAACTAATGAAAAACTGTTTTTT. Encoded protein: CASSPGGGSSTNEKLFF.

The CDR3: CASSMDRSEQPQHF. CDR3 sequence (DNA): TGTGCCAGTAGTATGGACAGGTCAGAACAGCCCCAGCATTTT. This chain joins TRBV19 and TRBJ1-5; 7 bases are a match to TRBD1. This CDR3 comprises 14 residues. CDR1 and CDR2 from the germline V gene are LNHDA and SQIVND (reference sequence). With 3 bases clipped from V and 7 bases from J, the junction kept 6 bases outside the gene matches.

This CDR3 is CASSLEIRSRSGGLRGDTQYF. In nucleotides, the CDR3 is TGTGCCAGCAGCTTAGAAATCCGCAGCCGGTCGGGGGGCCTTCGGGGAGATACGCAGTATTTT. V is TRBV7-8 and J is TRBJ2-3; the D gene is possibly TRBD2 (7 bases). The CDR3 covers 21 residues. Germline CDR1 is SGHVS and CDR2 is FQNEAQ. V was shortened by 1 base and J by 5 bases, with 31 bases between the two germline ends.

The rearrangement uses TRBV5-1 and TRBJ1-1, with D possibly matching TRBD1 (5 bases). The V gene's germline CDR1 is SGHRS and CDR2 YFSETQ. Trimming took 9 bases from V and 1 from J, leaving 19 bases between them. This CDR3 region has 15 residues. This chain's CDR3 is CATKNIAQGNTEAFF. The CDR3 DNA is TGCGCCACGAAGAATATTGCGCAGGGGAACACTGAAGCTTTCTTT.